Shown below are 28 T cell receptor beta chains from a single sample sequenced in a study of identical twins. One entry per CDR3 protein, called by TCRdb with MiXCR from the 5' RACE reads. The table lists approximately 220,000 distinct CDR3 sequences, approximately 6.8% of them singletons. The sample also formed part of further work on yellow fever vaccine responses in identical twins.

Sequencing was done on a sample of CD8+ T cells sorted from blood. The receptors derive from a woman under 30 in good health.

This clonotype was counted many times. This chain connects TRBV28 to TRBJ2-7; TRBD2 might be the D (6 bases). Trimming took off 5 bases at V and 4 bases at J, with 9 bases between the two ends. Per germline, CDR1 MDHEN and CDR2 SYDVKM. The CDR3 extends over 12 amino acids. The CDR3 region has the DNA TGTGCCAGCAGTCCCGGGGGTTACGAGCAGTACTTC. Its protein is CASSPGGYEQYF.

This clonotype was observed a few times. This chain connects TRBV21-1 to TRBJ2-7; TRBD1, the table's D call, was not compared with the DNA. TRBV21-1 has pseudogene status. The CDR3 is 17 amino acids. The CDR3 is CASSKEHRGRDTYEQYV. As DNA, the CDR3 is TGTGCCAGCAGCAAAGAGCACAGGGGGCGAGATACCTACGAGCAGTACGTC.

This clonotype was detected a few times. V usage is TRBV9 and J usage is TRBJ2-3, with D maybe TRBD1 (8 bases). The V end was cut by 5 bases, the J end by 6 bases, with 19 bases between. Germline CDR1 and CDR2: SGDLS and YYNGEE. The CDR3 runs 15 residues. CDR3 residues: CASRDTGGGPDTQYF. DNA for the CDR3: TGTGCCAGCAGAGACACAGGGGGGGGGCCGGATACGCAGTATTTT.

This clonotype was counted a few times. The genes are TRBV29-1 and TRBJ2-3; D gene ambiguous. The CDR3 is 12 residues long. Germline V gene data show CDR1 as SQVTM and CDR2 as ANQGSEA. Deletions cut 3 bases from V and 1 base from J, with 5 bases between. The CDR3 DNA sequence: TGCAGCGTTGACGAAGGCACAGATACGCAGTATTTT. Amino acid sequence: CSVDEGTDTQYF.

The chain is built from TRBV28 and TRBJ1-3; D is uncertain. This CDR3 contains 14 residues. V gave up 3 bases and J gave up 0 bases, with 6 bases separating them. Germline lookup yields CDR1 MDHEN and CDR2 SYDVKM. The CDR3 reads CASSFVGSGNTIYF. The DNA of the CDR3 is TGTGCCAGCAGTTTCGTAGGCTCTGGAAACACCATATATTTT. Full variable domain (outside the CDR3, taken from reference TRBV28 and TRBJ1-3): DVKVTQSSRYLVKRTGEKVFLECVQDMDHENMFWYRQDPGLGLRLIYFSYDVKMKEKGDIPEGYSVSREKKERFSLILESASTNQTSMYLCASSFVGSGNTIYFGEGSWLTVV.

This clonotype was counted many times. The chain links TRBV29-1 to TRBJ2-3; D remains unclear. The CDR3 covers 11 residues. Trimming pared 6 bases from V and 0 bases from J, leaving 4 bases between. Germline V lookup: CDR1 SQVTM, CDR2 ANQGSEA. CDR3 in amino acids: CSVYSTDTQYF. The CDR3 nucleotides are TGCAGCGTGTACAGCACAGATACGCAGTATTTT.

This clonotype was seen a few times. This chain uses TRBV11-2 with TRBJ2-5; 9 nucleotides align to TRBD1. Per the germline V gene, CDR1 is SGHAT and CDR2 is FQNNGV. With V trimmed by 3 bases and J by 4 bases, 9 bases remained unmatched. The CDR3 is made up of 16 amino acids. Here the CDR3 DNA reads TGTGCCAGCAGCTTCGTCCGGGACAGGGACGGAGAGACCCAGTACTTC. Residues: CASSFVRDRDGETQYF. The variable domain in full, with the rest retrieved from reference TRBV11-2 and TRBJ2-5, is EAGVAQSPRYKIIEKRQSVAFWCNPISGHATLYWYQQILGQGPKLLIQFQNNGVVDDSQLPKDRFSAERLKGVDSTLKIQPAKLEDSAVYLCASSFVRDRDGETQYFGPGTRLLVL.

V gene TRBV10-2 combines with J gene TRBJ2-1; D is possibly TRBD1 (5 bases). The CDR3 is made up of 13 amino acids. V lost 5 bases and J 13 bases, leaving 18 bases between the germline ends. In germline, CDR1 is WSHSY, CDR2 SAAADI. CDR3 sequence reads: CASSLQAATLQFF. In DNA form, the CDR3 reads TGCGCCAGCAGTTTACAGGCGGCAACCCTACAGTTCTTC.

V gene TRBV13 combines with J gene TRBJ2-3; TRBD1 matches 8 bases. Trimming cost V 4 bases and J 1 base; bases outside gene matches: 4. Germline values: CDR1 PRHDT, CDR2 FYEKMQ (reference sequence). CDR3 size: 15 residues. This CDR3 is CASSSVGQGTDTQYF. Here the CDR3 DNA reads TGTGCCAGCAGCTCCGTGGGACAGGGCACAGATACGCAGTATTTT. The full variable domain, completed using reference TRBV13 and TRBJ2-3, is AAGVIQSPRHLIKEKRETATLKCYPIPRHDTVYWYQQGPGQDPQFLISFYEKMQSDKGSIPDRFSAQQFSDYHSELNMSSLELGDSALYFCASSSVGQGTDTQYFGPGTRLTVL.

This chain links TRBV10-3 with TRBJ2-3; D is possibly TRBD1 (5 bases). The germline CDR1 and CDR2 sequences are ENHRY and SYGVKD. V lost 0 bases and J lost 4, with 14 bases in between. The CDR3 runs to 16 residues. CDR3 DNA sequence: TGTGCCATCAGTGAGTCGATTGGGCAGGGATCAGATACGCAGTATTTT. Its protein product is CAISESIGQGSDTQYF.

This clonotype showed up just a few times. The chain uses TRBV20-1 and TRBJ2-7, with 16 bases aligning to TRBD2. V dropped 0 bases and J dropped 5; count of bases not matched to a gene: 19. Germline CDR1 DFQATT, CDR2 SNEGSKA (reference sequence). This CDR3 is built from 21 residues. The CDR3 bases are TGCAGTGCTAGAGATCCCCAGACAGTCGGGACTAGCGGGAGGGACCCCAACGAGCAGTACTTC. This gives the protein CSARDPQTVGTSGRDPNEQYF.

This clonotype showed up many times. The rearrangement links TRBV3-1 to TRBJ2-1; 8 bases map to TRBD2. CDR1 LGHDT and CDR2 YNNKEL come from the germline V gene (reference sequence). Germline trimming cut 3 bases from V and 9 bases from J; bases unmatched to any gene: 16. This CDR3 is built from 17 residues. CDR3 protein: CASSHPMAGGATGEQFF. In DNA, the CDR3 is TGTGCCAGCAGCCATCCGATGGCCGGGGGGGCCACTGGTGAGCAGTTCTTC.

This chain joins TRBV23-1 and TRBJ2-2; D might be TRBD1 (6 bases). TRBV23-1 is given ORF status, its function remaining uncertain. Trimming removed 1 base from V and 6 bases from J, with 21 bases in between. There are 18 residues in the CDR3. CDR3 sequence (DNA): TGCGCCAGCAGTCAATGCCTCGGGACAACGGAGTGGTCCGGGGAGCTGTTTTTT. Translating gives CASSQCLGTTEWSGELFF.

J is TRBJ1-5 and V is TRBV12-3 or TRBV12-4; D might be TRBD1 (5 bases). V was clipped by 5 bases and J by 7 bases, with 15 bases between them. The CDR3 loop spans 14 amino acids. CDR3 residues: CASSINRRLQPQHF. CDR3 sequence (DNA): TGTGCCAGCAGTATCAACAGGCGCCTCCAGCCCCAGCATTTT.

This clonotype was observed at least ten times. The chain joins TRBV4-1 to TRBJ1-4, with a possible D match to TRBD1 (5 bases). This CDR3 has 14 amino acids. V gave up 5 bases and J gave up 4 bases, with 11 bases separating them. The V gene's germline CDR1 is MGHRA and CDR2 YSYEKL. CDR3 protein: CASSEGRDNEKLFF. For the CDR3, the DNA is TGCGCCAGCAGCGAAGGCAGGGATAATGAAAAACTGTTTTTT.

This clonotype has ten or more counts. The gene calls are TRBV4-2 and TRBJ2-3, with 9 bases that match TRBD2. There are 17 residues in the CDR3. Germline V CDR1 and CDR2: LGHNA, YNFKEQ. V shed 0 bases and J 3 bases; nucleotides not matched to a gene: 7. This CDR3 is CASSQDGGGAGTDTQYF. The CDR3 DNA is TGTGCCAGCAGCCAAGACGGCGGGGGGGCCGGTACAGATACGCAGTATTTT.

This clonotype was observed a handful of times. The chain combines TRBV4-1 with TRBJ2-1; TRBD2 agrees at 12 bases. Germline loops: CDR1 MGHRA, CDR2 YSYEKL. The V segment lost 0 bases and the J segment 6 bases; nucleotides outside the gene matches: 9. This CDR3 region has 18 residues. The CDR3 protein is CASSQDPATSGSGNEQFF. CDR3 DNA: TGCGCCAGCAGCCAAGATCCCGCGACTAGCGGGAGTGGCAATGAGCAGTTCTTC.

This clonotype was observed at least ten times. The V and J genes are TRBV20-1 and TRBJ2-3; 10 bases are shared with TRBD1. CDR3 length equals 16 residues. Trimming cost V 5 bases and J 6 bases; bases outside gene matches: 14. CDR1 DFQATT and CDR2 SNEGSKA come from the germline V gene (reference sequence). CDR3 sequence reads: CSARRAGTGESDTQYF. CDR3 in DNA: TGCAGTGCTCGCCGCGCTGGGACAGGGGAGTCGGATACGCAGTATTTT.

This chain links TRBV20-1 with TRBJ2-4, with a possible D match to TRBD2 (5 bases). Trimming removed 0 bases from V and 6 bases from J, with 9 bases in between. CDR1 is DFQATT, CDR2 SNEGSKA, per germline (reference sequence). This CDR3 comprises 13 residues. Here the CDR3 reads CSARDGETNIQYF. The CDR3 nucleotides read TGCAGTGCTAGAGATGGGGAGACAAACATTCAGTACTTC.

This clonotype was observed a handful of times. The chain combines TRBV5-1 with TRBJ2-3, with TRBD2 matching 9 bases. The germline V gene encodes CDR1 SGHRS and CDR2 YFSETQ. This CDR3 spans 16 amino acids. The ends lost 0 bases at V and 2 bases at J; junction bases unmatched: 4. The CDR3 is CASSLDGTSPTDTQYF. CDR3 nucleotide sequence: TGCGCCAGCAGCTTGGACGGGACTAGCCCCACAGATACGCAGTATTTT.

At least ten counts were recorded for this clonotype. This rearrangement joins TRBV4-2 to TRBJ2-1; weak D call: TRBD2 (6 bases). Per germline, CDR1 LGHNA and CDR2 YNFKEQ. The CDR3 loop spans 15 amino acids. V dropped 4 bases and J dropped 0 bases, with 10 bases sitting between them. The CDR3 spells CASSRGLDSYNEQFF. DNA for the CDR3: TGTGCCAGCAGCCGGGGACTCGACTCCTACAATGAGCAGTTCTTC.

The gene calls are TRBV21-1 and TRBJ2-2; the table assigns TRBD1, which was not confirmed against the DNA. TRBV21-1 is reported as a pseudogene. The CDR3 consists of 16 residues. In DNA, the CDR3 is TGTGCCAGCGGTAATCGGGACAGCAGATCTCCCGGGGAGCTGTTTTTT. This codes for CASGNRDSRSPGELFF.

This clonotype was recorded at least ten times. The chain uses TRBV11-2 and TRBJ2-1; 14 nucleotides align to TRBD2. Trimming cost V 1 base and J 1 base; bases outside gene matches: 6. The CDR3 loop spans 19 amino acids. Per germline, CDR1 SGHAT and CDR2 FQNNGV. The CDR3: CASSLGAGLAGGSYNEQFF. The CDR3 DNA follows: TGTGCCAGCAGCTTAGGGGCTGGACTAGCGGGAGGATCCTACAATGAGCAGTTCTTC.

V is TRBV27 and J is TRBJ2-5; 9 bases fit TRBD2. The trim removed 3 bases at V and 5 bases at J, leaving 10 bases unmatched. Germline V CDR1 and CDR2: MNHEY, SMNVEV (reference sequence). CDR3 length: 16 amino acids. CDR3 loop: CASSFRLAGSWETQYF. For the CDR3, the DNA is TGTGCCAGCAGTTTTAGGCTAGCGGGAAGTTGGGAGACCCAGTACTTC.

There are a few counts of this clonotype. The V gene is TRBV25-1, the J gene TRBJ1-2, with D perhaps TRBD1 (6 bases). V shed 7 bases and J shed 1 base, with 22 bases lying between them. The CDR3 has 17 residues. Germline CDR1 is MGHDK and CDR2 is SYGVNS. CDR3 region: CASTHLDRPEFNYGYTF. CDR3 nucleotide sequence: TGTGCCAGCACCCATCTGGACAGACCCGAGTTTAACTATGGCTACACCTTC.

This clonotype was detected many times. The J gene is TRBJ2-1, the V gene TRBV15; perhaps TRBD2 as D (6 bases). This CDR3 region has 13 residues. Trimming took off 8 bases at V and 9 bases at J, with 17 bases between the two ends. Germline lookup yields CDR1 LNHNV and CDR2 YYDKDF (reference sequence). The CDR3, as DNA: TGTGCCACCTCCACCCTAGCGTTCGGTGAGCAGTTCTTC. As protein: CATSTLAFGEQFF.

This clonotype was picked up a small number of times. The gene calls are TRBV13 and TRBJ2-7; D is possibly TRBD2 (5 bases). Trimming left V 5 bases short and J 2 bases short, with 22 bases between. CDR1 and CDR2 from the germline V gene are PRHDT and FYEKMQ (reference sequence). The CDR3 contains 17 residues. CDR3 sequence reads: CASSPSLELAIPYEQYF. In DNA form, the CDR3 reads TGTGCCAGCAGCCCCTCCCTGGAGCTAGCTATCCCCTACGAGCAGTACTTC. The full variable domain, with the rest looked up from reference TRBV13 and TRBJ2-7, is AAGVIQSPRHLIKEKRETATLKCYPIPRHDTVYWYQQGPGQDPQFLISFYEKMQSDKGSIPDRFSAQQFSDYHSELNMSSLELGDSALYFCASSPSLELAIPYEQYFGPGTRLTVT.

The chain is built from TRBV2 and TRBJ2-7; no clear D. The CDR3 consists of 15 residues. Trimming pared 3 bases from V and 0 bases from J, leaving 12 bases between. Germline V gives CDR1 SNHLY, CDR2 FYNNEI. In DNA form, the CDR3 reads TGTGCCAGCAGTGAGGAGTTAGCCCCCTCCTACGAGCAGTACTTC. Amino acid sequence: CASSEELAPSYEQYF.